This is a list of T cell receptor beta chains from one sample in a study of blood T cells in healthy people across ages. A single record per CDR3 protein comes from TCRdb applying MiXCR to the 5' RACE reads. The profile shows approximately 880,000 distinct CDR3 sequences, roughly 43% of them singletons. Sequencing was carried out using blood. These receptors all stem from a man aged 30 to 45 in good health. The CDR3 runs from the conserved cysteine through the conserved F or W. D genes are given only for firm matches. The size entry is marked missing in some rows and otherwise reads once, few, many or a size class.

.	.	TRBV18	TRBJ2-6	CASSPGQTGANVLTF	TGTGCCAGCTCTCCAGGACAGACAGGGGCCAACGTCCTGACTTTC
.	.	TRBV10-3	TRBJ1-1	CAISVDGNTEAFF	TGTGCCATCAGTGTTGACGGGAACACTGAAGCTTTCTTT
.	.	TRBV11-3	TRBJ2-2	CASSLDGDTGELFF	TGTGCCAGCAGCTTAGACGGTGACACCGGGGAGCTGTTTTTT
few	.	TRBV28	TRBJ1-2	CASSSTVDNGYTF	TGTGCCAGCTCCTCGACAGTAGATAATGGCTACACCTTC
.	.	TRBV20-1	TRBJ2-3	CSAAGISTDTQYF	TGCAGTGCTGCGGGCATTAGCACAGATACGCAGTATTTT
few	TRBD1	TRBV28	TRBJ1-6	CASSFSRGRGSPLHF	TGTGCCAGCAGTTTTAGTAGGGGGCGCGGGTCACCCCTCCACTTT
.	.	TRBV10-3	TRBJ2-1	CAISAATLNEQFF	TGTGCCATCAGCGCTGCCACCTTAAATGAGCAGTTCTTC
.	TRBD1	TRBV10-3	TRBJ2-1	CAISGTGANEQFF	TGTGCCATCAGTGGTACAGGGGCCAATGAGCAGTTCTTC
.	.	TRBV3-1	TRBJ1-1	CASSRSTGGNTEAFF	TGTGCCAGCAGCCGGTCGACGGGGGGGAACACTGAAGCTTTCTTT
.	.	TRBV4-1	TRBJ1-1	CASSQENTGKSEAFF	TGCGCCAGCAGCCAAGAGAACACAGGGAAGTCTGAAGCTTTCTTT
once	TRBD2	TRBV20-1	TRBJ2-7	CSARDAGVYEQYF	TGCAGTGCTAGAGATGCGGGGGTCTACGAGCAGTACTTC
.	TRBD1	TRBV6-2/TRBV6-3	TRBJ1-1	CASSYPRDSIMNTEAFF	TGTGCCAGCAGTTACCCCCGGGACAGTATTATGAACACTGAAGCTTTCTTT
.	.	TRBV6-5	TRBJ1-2	CASTNLEQGAYGYTF	TGTGCCAGCACCAATCTTGAACAGGGCGCCTATGGCTACACCTTC
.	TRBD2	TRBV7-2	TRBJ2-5	CASKRAGGSETPYF	TGTGCCAGCAAAAGAGCGGGGGGGAGTGAGACCCCGTACTTC
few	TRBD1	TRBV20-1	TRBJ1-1	CSASETGGAGTEAFF	TGCAGTGCTAGCGAAACAGGGGGCGCAGGCACTGAAGCTTTCTTT
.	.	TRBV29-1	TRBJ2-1	CSVHQSIEETQFF	TGCAGCGTCCACCAAAGCATAGAAGAGACCCAGTTCTTC
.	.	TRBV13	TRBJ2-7	CASSLRRPESSYEQYF	TGTGCCAGCAGCTTGCGACGGCCAGAAAGCTCCTACGAGCAGTACTTC
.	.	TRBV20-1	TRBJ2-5	CSAEDWALYQETQYF	TGCAGTGCAGAGGACTGGGCCCTGTACCAAGAGACCCAGTACTTC
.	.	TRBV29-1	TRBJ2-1	CSVGRRLSYNEQFF	TGCAGCGTTGGTCGGAGACTCTCCTACAATGAGCAGTTCTTC
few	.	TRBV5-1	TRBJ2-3	CASGSGSTDTQYF	TGCGCCAGCGGTAGCGGAAGCACAGATACGCAGTATTTT
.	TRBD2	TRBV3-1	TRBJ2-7	CASTHSGTSYEQYF	TGTGCCAGCACCCATAGCGGGACCTCCTACGAGCAGTACTTC
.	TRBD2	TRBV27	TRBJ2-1	CASRLTSGGGEQFF	TGTGCCAGCAGGTTAACTAGCGGGGGGGGTGAGCAGTTCTTC
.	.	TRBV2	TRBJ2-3	CASKDRGSLDTQYF	TGTGCCAGCAAGGATCGGGGTTCGTTGGATACGCAGTATTTT
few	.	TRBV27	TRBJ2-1	CASSRNTQGLNEQFF	TGTGCCAGCAGCCGAAATACACAGGGACTCAATGAGCAGTTCTTC
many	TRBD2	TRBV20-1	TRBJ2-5	CSAASSGVFRETQYF	TGCAGTGCTGCTTCGAGCGGGGTGTTTAGAGAGACCCAGTACTTC
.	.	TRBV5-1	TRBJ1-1	CASISDGGLNTEAFF	TGCGCCAGCATATCGGATGGGGGTTTGAACACTGAAGCTTTCTTT
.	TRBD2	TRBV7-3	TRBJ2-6	CASSLALAGTSGANVLTF	TGTGCCAGCAGCTTAGCGCTAGCGGGAACCTCTGGGGCCAACGTCCTGACTTTC
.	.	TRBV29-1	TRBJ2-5	CSSRQGGQETQYF	TGCAGCAGTCGCCAGGGGGGACAAGAGACCCAGTACTTC
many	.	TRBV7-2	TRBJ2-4	CASSLGLGKNIQYF	TGTGCCAGCAGCTTGGGGCTGGGCAAAAACATTCAGTACTTC
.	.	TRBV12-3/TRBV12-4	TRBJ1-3	CASRLGGGNTIYF	TGTGCCAGCAGGCTGGGGGGCGGAAACACCATATATTTT
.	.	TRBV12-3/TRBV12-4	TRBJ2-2	CASNPGQNTGELFF	TGTGCCAGCAACCCGGGACAGAACACCGGGGAGCTGTTTTTT
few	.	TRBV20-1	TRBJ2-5	CSARERRQYF	TGCAGTGCTAGAGAAAGACGCCAGTACTTC
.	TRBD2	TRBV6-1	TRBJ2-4	CASSELVRAGRAKNIQYF	TGTGCCAGCAGTGAATTGGTCCGAGCGGGGAGAGCCAAAAACATTCAGTACTTC
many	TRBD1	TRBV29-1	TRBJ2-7	CSVKQTGSEQYF	TGCAGCGTTAAACAGACAGGGAGCGAGCAGTACTTC
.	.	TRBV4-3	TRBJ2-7	CASSQDRQQIFDYEQYF	TGCGCCAGCAGCCAAGATAGGCAACAGATTTTTGACTACGAGCAGTACTTC
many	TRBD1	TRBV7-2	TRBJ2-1	CASSAPGQGSNEQFF	TGTGCCAGCAGCGCTCCGGGACAGGGAAGCAATGAGCAGTTCTTC
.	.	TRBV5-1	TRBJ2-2	CASSPSQDTGELFF	TGCGCCAGCAGCCCCTCCCAGGACACCGGGGAGCTGTTTTTT
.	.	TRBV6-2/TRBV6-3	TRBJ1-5	CASSYSPGYNQPQHF	TGTGCCAGCAGTTACTCGCCAGGGTACAATCAGCCCCAGCATTTT